These T cell receptor beta chains were read from a single sample in a study of T-cell reconstitution after alpha-beta-depleted transplantation in children. TCRdb analysed the PCR reads with MiXCR anew, one entry per CDR3 protein. The table includes around 30,000 distinct CDR3 sequences, under 7.5% detected once. Sequenced material: peripheral blood, taken 60 days after TCRalphabeta/CD19-depleted stem cell transplant. Receptors were obtained from a child less than two years old who had a stem cell transplant for acute myeloid leukemia, so the T cells may come from the graft donor. Both conserved end residues are part of each CDR3. Each record gives: J gene, D gene, V gene, CDR3 protein. D genes are given only for firm matches.

J: TRBJ2-1
D: TRBD2
V: TRBV10-3
CDR3: CAISPLAAYNEQFF

J: TRBJ2-5
D: TRBD1
V: TRBV7-9
CDR3: CASSLAGTVGTQYF

J: TRBJ1-5
D: .
V: TRBV4-2
CDR3: CASSQVAGNQPQHF

J: TRBJ2-7
D: TRBD2
V: TRBV11-1
CDR3: CASSPGGTYEQYF

J: TRBJ1-5
D: .
V: TRBV7-9
CDR3: CASSLVGGNQPQHF

J: TRBJ2-1
D: .
V: TRBV7-9
CDR3: CASRDFQGSYNEQFF

J: TRBJ1-1
D: .
V: TRBV9
CDR3: CASGDLVEAFF

J: TRBJ1-1
D: .
V: TRBV4-3
CDR3: CASSPGMDNTEAFF

J: TRBJ2-2
D: TRBD1
V: TRBV7-6
CDR3: CASSPRTGLNTGELFF

J: TRBJ2-7
D: .
V: TRBV4-3
CDR3: CASSQGVLRYEQYF

J: TRBJ2-3
D: .
V: TRBV5-1
CDR3: CASSFGGDTQYF

J: TRBJ2-3
D: .
V: TRBV7-2
CDR3: CASSLPRPGPWPDTQYF

J: TRBJ2-2
D: .
V: TRBV21-1
CDR3: CASTISGGGHTGELFF

J: TRBJ1-2
D: .
V: TRBV7-9
CDR3: CASSLPTGTNYGYTF

J: TRBJ1-5
D: .
V: TRBV9
CDR3: CASSVESQPQHF

J: TRBJ2-5
D: .
V: TRBV7-9
CDR3: CASTSFGETQYF

J: TRBJ2-3
D: .
V: TRBV2
CDR3: CASSAYSTDTQYF

J: TRBJ2-1
D: .
V: TRBV4-2
CDR3: CASSQEAQGKSEQFF

J: TRBJ1-5
D: .
V: TRBV14
CDR3: CASSQDVGQPQHF

J: TRBJ2-3
D: .
V: TRBV4-3
CDR3: CASSQDSISRGDTQYF

J: TRBJ1-1
D: TRBD1
V: TRBV10-2
CDR3: CVSRPTGMNTEAFF

J: TRBJ2-1
D: TRBD2
V: TRBV5-5
CDR3: CASSLGPGGGNEQFF

J: TRBJ1-1
D: .
V: TRBV28
CDR3: CASSSGDSLNTEAFF

J: TRBJ2-7
D: .
V: TRBV7-2
CDR3: CASSWTRDGTSEQYF

J: TRBJ2-7
D: TRBD2
V: TRBV12-3/TRBV12-4
CDR3: CASLGSSGGSYEQYF